This is a list of T cell receptor beta chains from one sample in a study of beta chain features in type 1 diabetes. Produced via immunoSEQ multiplex PCR; TCRdb's table is partial and in-frame only. Of around 50,000 clones listed, approximately 40% are singletons. Sequencing was done on a sample of stem cell memory CD4+ T cells from blood. Receptors originate from a man younger than 45 with type 1 diabetes. The CDR3 runs from the conserved cysteine through the conserved F or W. Each record gives: J gene, D gene, V gene, clone size, CDR3 DNA, CDR3 protein. D genes are given only for firm matches. A row's size may be missing; if present it is once, few, many or a size class.

j_call: TRBJ2-5; d_call: .; v_call: TRBV19; clone_size: .; cdr3_nt: TGTGCCAGTCGAGCACAAGAGACCCAGTACTTC; cdr3_aa: CASRAQETQYF
j_call: TRBJ1-1; d_call: TRBD1; v_call: TRBV5-1; clone_size: .; cdr3_nt: TGCGCCAGCAGCAGTTTAGGGACAGCGAACACTGAAGCTTTCTTT; cdr3_aa: CASSSLGTANTEAFF
j_call: TRBJ1-1; d_call: .; v_call: TRBV28; clone_size: .; cdr3_nt: TGTGCCAGCAGACCTGAAGCGGGGCAAGCTTTCTTT; cdr3_aa: CASRPEAGQAFF
j_call: TRBJ2-3; d_call: .; v_call: TRBV5-1; clone_size: .; cdr3_nt: TGCGCCAGCAGCTTGGGGTTAGGCACAGATACGCAGTATTTT; cdr3_aa: CASSLGLGTDTQYF
j_call: TRBJ1-1; d_call: .; v_call: TRBV29-1; clone_size: few; cdr3_nt: TGCAGCGTCAAGGGTCGGGGGGGCACTGAAGCTTTCTTT; cdr3_aa: CSVKGRGGTEAFF
j_call: TRBJ2-5; d_call: .; v_call: TRBV19; clone_size: .; cdr3_nt: TGTGCCAGTAGTCCCTCGCAAGAGACCCAGTACTTC; cdr3_aa: CASSPSQETQYF
j_call: TRBJ2-7; d_call: .; v_call: TRBV19; clone_size: .; cdr3_nt: TGTGCCAGTAGTATTGAGGGAGATGAGCAGTACTTC; cdr3_aa: CASSIEGDEQYF
j_call: TRBJ2-7; d_call: .; v_call: TRBV4-3; clone_size: .; cdr3_nt: TGCGCCAGCAGCCAAGATCGGGGGAGGAGCGAGCAGTACTTC; cdr3_aa: CASSQDRGRSEQYF
j_call: TRBJ2-2; d_call: .; v_call: TRBV28; clone_size: .; cdr3_nt: TGTGCCAGCAGTCTTCGGACTCCCCTGTTAACCGGGGAGCTGTTTTTT; cdr3_aa: CASSLRTPLLTGELFF
j_call: TRBJ2-1; d_call: .; v_call: TRBV19; clone_size: .; cdr3_nt: TGTGCCAGTAAGGGCCAGGGCTCGATCAGCTCCTACAATGAGCAGTTCTTC; cdr3_aa: CASKGQGSISSYNEQFF
j_call: TRBJ2-1; d_call: TRBD2; v_call: TRBV11-1; clone_size: .; cdr3_nt: TGTGCCAGCAGCTTGGGACTAGCGGGAGTCAATGAGCAGTTCTTC; cdr3_aa: CASSLGLAGVNEQFF
j_call: TRBJ2-3; d_call: TRBD2; v_call: TRBV28; clone_size: few; cdr3_nt: TGTGCCAGCACCACAAACCCCTACTTGGCGGGAGTAAGTGATACGCAGTATTTT; cdr3_aa: CASTTNPYLAGVSDTQYF
j_call: TRBJ1-1; d_call: .; v_call: TRBV27; clone_size: .; cdr3_nt: TGTGCCAGCAGGGGTCTACAGGGATGGGACACTGAAGCTTTCTTT; cdr3_aa: CASRGLQGWDTEAFF
j_call: TRBJ1-1; d_call: .; v_call: TRBV21-1; clone_size: few; cdr3_nt: TGTGCCAGCAGCAAAGAGGTTAGGGGGCATGCTGAAGCTTTCTTT; cdr3_aa: CASSKEVRGHAEAFF
j_call: TRBJ1-2; d_call: TRBD1; v_call: TRBV28; clone_size: few; cdr3_nt: TGTGCCAGCATGTTCCTACGGACAGGGGACTATGGCTACACCTTC; cdr3_aa: CASMFLRTGDYGYTF
j_call: TRBJ2-6; d_call: .; v_call: TRBV27; clone_size: .; cdr3_nt: TGTGCCAGCAGTTTCCTAGTTGGCTCTGGGGCCAACGTCCTGACTTTC; cdr3_aa: CASSFLVGSGANVLTF
j_call: TRBJ1-5; d_call: TRBD1; v_call: TRBV19; clone_size: .; cdr3_nt: TGTGCCAGTAGTAAGGGACAGGACCGTCCTACCCAGCATTTT; cdr3_aa: CASSKGQDRPTQHF
j_call: TRBJ2-2; d_call: TRBD2; v_call: TRBV5-1; clone_size: .; cdr3_nt: TGCGCCAGCAGCTTGACACTAGCGGGAACCGGGGAGCTGTTTTTT; cdr3_aa: CASSLTLAGTGELFF
j_call: TRBJ1-1; d_call: TRBD1; v_call: TRBV23-1; clone_size: .; cdr3_nt: TGCGCCAGCAGGGAATGCAGCCGGACAGGGAGAACTGAAGCTTTCTTT; cdr3_aa: CASRECSRTGRTEAFF
j_call: TRBJ2-7; d_call: .; v_call: TRBV6-6; clone_size: few; cdr3_nt: TGTGCCAGCAGTTTCCCCCGCGACGAGCAGTACTTC; cdr3_aa: CASSFPRDEQYF
j_call: TRBJ2-7; d_call: .; v_call: TRBV25-1; clone_size: .; cdr3_nt: TGTGCCAGCAGTGAATTGTATGGGCAGGGGAATGTCTACGAGCAGTACTTC; cdr3_aa: CASSELYGQGNVYEQYF
j_call: TRBJ1-3; d_call: .; v_call: TRBV5-1; clone_size: few; cdr3_nt: TGCGCCAGCAGCTTTGACTCTCCGGAGGCGGGAAACACCATATATTTT; cdr3_aa: CASSFDSPEAGNTIYF
j_call: TRBJ1-2; d_call: TRBD1; v_call: TRBV7-3; clone_size: .; cdr3_nt: TGTGCCAGCAGCCGGGGACAGGGGGCGGGAGGCTACACCTTC; cdr3_aa: CASSRGQGAGGYTF
j_call: TRBJ2-3; d_call: TRBD1; v_call: TRBV4-1; clone_size: few; cdr3_nt: TGCGCCAGCAGCCAAGCAGGTGACAGGGCTAGCACAGATACGCAGTATTTT; cdr3_aa: CASSQAGDRASTDTQYF
j_call: TRBJ1-3; d_call: .; v_call: TRBV6-5; clone_size: .; cdr3_nt: TGTGCCAGCAGTTACTCGGGGCAAGCTGGAAACACCATATATTTT; cdr3_aa: CASSYSGQAGNTIYF
j_call: TRBJ2-1; d_call: TRBD1; v_call: TRBV23-1; clone_size: .; cdr3_nt: TGCGCCAGCAGTCACCCTCCGGCCGGGACAGGGGATACCTACTACAATGAGCAGTTCTTC; cdr3_aa: CASSHPPAGTGDTYYNEQFF
j_call: TRBJ2-2; d_call: TRBD2; v_call: TRBV5-1; clone_size: few; cdr3_nt: TGCGCCAGCAAGGATAGCGGGAGTGCCGGGGAGCTGTTTTTT; cdr3_aa: CASKDSGSAGELFF
j_call: TRBJ2-7; d_call: .; v_call: TRBV7-9; clone_size: few; cdr3_nt: TGTGCCAGCAGCTTACCCGGGAGCCAGGCCGGGGAGCAGTACTTC; cdr3_aa: CASSLPGSQAGEQYF
j_call: TRBJ2-1; d_call: TRBD2; v_call: TRBV13; clone_size: few; cdr3_nt: TGTGCCAGCAGCTTCCCTAGCGGCGACAATGAGCAGTTCTTC; cdr3_aa: CASSFPSGDNEQFF
j_call: TRBJ2-7; d_call: TRBD1; v_call: TRBV14; clone_size: .; cdr3_nt: TGTGCCAGCAGCCATAGCCCGGGACAGCTGAAGTACTTC; cdr3_aa: CASSHSPGQLKYF
j_call: TRBJ2-1; d_call: TRBD1; v_call: TRBV29-1; clone_size: few; cdr3_nt: TGCAGCGTCAGAGGACAGGTTTTCCAGAGCTCCTACAATGAGCAGTTCTTC; cdr3_aa: CSVRGQVFQSSYNEQFF
j_call: TRBJ2-3; d_call: .; v_call: TRBV9; clone_size: .; cdr3_nt: TGTGCCAGCAGCTCATCCTTAGCGGATACGCAGTATTTT; cdr3_aa: CASSSSLADTQYF
j_call: TRBJ2-5; d_call: .; v_call: TRBV7-6; clone_size: .; cdr3_nt: TGTGCCAGCAGCGGTGTCGGGACTCAAGAGACCCAGTACTTC; cdr3_aa: CASSGVGTQETQYF
j_call: TRBJ2-3; d_call: TRBD1; v_call: TRBV5-1; clone_size: once; cdr3_nt: TGCGCCAGCACGGGACAGGGGACAGATACGCAGTATTTT; cdr3_aa: CASTGQGTDTQYF
j_call: TRBJ1-2; d_call: TRBD1; v_call: TRBV6-6; clone_size: .; cdr3_nt: TGTGCCACCCAGACAGGGGGAAGTAACTATGGCTACACCTTC; cdr3_aa: CATQTGGSNYGYTF
j_call: TRBJ2-7; d_call: .; v_call: TRBV18; clone_size: few; cdr3_nt: TGTGCCAGCTCCGTAGGGGCCGGGCCCTACGAGCAGTACTTC; cdr3_aa: CASSVGAGPYEQYF
j_call: TRBJ1-1; d_call: .; v_call: TRBV7-2; clone_size: .; cdr3_nt: TGTGCCAGCAGCCTTACAGTGGAAGCTTTCTTT; cdr3_aa: CASSLTVEAFF
j_call: TRBJ2-2; d_call: TRBD1; v_call: TRBV18; clone_size: .; cdr3_nt: TGTGCCAGCTCACCACTACAGGGGAAGAACGGGGAGCTGTTTTTT; cdr3_aa: CASSPLQGKNGELFF
j_call: TRBJ2-7; d_call: .; v_call: TRBV23-1; clone_size: few; cdr3_nt: TGCGCCAGCAGTCAATGCCCGGACTCCGTAACCTACGAGCAGTACTTC; cdr3_aa: CASSQCPDSVTYEQYF
j_call: TRBJ2-2; d_call: TRBD2; v_call: TRBV2; clone_size: few; cdr3_nt: TGTGCCAGCAATAGGCTGACTAGCGGGAGAGGGGAGCTGTTTTTT; cdr3_aa: CASNRLTSGRGELFF
j_call: TRBJ2-3; d_call: .; v_call: TRBV21-1; clone_size: .; cdr3_nt: TGTGCCAGCAGCAATTGGCCGACAGGACCCCGCAACACAGATACGCAGTATTTT; cdr3_aa: CASSNWPTGPRNTDTQYF
j_call: TRBJ1-2; d_call: .; v_call: TRBV15; clone_size: once; cdr3_nt: TGTGCCACCAGCAGTTCGGGGGTGCATGGCTACACCTTC; cdr3_aa: CATSSSGVHGYTF
j_call: TRBJ2-2; d_call: .; v_call: TRBV5-4; clone_size: few; cdr3_nt: TGTGCCAGCAGCTTGGGGGGCAGGGACACCGGGGAGCTGTTTTTT; cdr3_aa: CASSLGGRDTGELFF
j_call: TRBJ1-1; d_call: .; v_call: TRBV10-3; clone_size: .; cdr3_nt: TGTGCCATCAGTGAGGGACTCAAAGCTTTCTTT; cdr3_aa: CAISEGLKAFF
j_call: TRBJ2-3; d_call: TRBD1; v_call: TRBV10-3; clone_size: .; cdr3_nt: TGTGCCATCAGACCGGGACAGGGCACAGATACGCAGTATTTT; cdr3_aa: CAIRPGQGTDTQYF
j_call: TRBJ2-3; d_call: .; v_call: TRBV7-3; clone_size: once; cdr3_nt: TGTGCCAGCAGAAGCCCTAACACAGATACGCAGTATTTT; cdr3_aa: CASRSPNTDTQYF
j_call: TRBJ2-2; d_call: TRBD2; v_call: TRBV7-9; clone_size: .; cdr3_nt: TGTGCCAGCAGCTATAGCGGGAGTTACCGCACCGGGGAGCTGTTTTTT; cdr3_aa: CASSYSGSYRTGELFF
j_call: TRBJ2-3; d_call: TRBD2; v_call: TRBV18; clone_size: .; cdr3_nt: TGTGCCAGCTCACCTATAACCGAACTAGCGGGGCTCACAGATACGCAGTATTTT; cdr3_aa: CASSPITELAGLTDTQYF
j_call: TRBJ1-1; d_call: .; v_call: TRBV9; clone_size: few; cdr3_nt: TGTGCCAGCAGCGTAGGCGGGATCATGAACACTGAAGCTTTCTTT; cdr3_aa: CASSVGGIMNTEAFF